Presented here are 6 T cell receptor beta chains from one specimen sequenced in a study of cytomegalovirus exposure and HLA in healthy donors. The primer mix had 60 Vbeta and 13 Jbeta primers. Profiling relied on immunoSEQ multiplex PCR, and the TCRdb table lists in-frame clones only, not all of them. Among under 200,000 clones listed, 82% were seen once. Source material: PBMCs. All receptors come from a girl aged 2-10 years in good health and CMV-seropositive.

The chain has TRBV6-5 and TRBJ2-3; D is ambiguous. V lost 4 bases and J lost 2, with 13 bases in between. The CDR3 contains 15 residues. The V gene's germline CDR1 is MNHEY and CDR2 SVGAGI. This chain's CDR3 is CASSSIYWATDTQYF. For the CDR3, the DNA is TGTGCCAGCAGTTCCATATACTGGGCCACAGATACGCAGTATTTT.

This chain connects TRBV5-4 to TRBJ2-5; perhaps TRBD2 as D (5 bases). Germline V gene data show CDR1 as SGHNT and CDR2 as YYREEE (reference sequence). The CDR3 is 15 amino acids. V was cut by 2 bases and J by 5 bases, with 16 bases left in between. As DNA, the CDR3 is TGTGCCAGCAGCTTTATCGGAGGTCGGTCGGAGACCCAGTACTTC. Its translation is CASSFIGGRSETQYF.

This clone was recorded only once. The chain links TRBV5-4 to TRBJ2-6; 7 bases fit TRBD2. J lost 0 bases, V lost 4 bases, and 10 bases had no gene match. The CDR3 consists of 18 residues. Germline V gene data show CDR1 as SGHNT and CDR2 as YYREEE (reference sequence). The CDR3 nucleotides are TGTGCCAGCAGCAGTGCCGGGACTACCCGCTCTGGGGCCAACGTCCTGACTTTC. Protein product: CASSSAGTTRSGANVLTF.

The V and J genes are TRBV6-1 and TRBJ2-3; 12 bases agree with TRBD2. Germline CDR1 and CDR2: MNHNS and SASEGT. The CDR3 runs to 18 residues. V was clipped by 2 bases and J by 2 bases; unmatched bases: 8. CDR3 DNA sequence: TGTGCCAGCAGTGAATGGCTAGCGGGAGGGTTGAACACAGATACGCAGTATTTT. Protein sequence: CASSEWLAGGLNTDTQYF.

The rearrangement joins TRBV7-8 to TRBJ1-5; 10 bases align to TRBD1. The CDR3 sequence is 18 residues long. J gave up 5 bases and V 7 bases, and 17 bases lay outside the gene matches. CDR1 and CDR2 (germline): SGHVS, FQNEAQ. In DNA form, the CDR3 reads TGTGCCAGCACCCCTACCCCTTGGGGGACAGGGGACGATCAGCCCCAGCATTTT. It is translated as CASTPTPWGTGDDQPQHF.

The V gene is TRBV29-1, the J gene TRBJ2-1, with 12 bases matching TRBD2. The CDR3 sequence is 14 residues long. Germline CDR1 and CDR2: SQVTM and ANQGSEA. V was pared by 7 bases and J by 6 bases, with 7 bases of the junction left unmatched. The CDR3 sequence: CSALLAGGFNEQFF. The CDR3 nucleotides read TGCAGCGCATTACTAGCGGGAGGCTTCAATGAGCAGTTCTTC.